There are many counts of the clone carrying this TCR beta chain. This record belongs to a study of T cells in Graves' hyperthyroidism and ophthalmopathy. There were TCR beta CDR3 regions amplified from RNA transcripts. With the HTBI primer set, the TCR CDR3 went through a first round of RT-PCR. MiXCR, applied by TCRdb to the multiplex PCR reads, yields one record per CDR3 protein. The table records approximately 400,000 distinct CDR3 sequences, around 14% of them present only once. The V gene end was trimmed by 5 bases and the J gene end by 3 bases; junction bases not matched to a gene: 4. This CDR3 region has 14 residues. Germline CDR1 reads MDHEN; CDR2 reads SYDVKM. The authors deemed Graves' hyperthyroidism stable absent ophthalmopathy progression within 18 months. Uncontrolled infections, other autoimmune diseases, pregnancy or lactation led to exclusion of patients. The authors took PBMCs from about 9.5 ml fresh peripheral blood.

The chain links TRBV28 to TRBJ1-2; 9 nucleotides line up with TRBD1. Sequencing used blood. The source is a woman aged 55-70 years with Graves' hyperthyroidism. CDR3 nucleotide sequence: TGTGCCAGCAGTACGGGACAGGGCTACTATGGCTACACCTTC. Protein: CASSTGQGYYGYTF.